What follows describes a single TCR beta chain. The target antigen is unknown. The data were obtained in a study of cytomegalovirus exposure and HLA in healthy donors. General study results and limits: The classifier was said to identify cytomegalovirus status with high specificity and sensitivity.

Primers included in the PCR were 60 Vbeta and 13 Jbeta primers. This table comes from immunoSEQ multiplex PCR, and its TCRdb copy is limited to in-frame clones, with some not included. Among around 78,000 clones listed, around 80% were seen once. The CDR3 length is 19 residues. Germline V gene lookup returns CDR1 SGHVS and CDR2 FNYEAQ. The V and J ends lost 3 bases and 10 bases, in that order; junction bases with no gene match: 25. The sequenced sample consisted of PBMCs. This chain joins TRBV7-6 and TRBJ1-1, with TRBD1 matching 8 bases. The sequence derives from a male donor in good health and CMV-seronegative. The CDR3 region is CASSFRTGNGHKIGDGAFF. In DNA, the CDR3 is TGTGCCAGCAGCTTTAGGACAGGGAACGGACACAAAATAGGTGATGGAGCTTTCTTT.